This T cell receptor beta chain was captured by sequencing in a study of cytomegalovirus exposure and HLA in healthy donors. Study summary: A prior analysis found 90 million to 120 million unique TCR beta sequences from 150 million to 200 million T cells.

With 60 Vbeta and 13 Jbeta primers, the PCR was carried out. Method: immunoSEQ multiplex PCR; TCRdb's copy keeps in-frame clones and lacks some. There are a few hundred thousand clones in the sample; about 80% occur only once, and about 0.3% lies in the top ten. V was trimmed by 8 bases and J by 1 base, leaving 27 bases between them. From germline, CDR1 is SNHLY and CDR2 FYNNEI. This CDR3 spans 19 amino acids. The gene calls are TRBV2 and TRBJ2-4; D possibly corresponds to TRBD2 (6 bases). This clonotype originated in a girl aged 2 to 10 in good health and CMV-seronegative. Sequencing was performed on PBMCs. CDR3 residues: CASVPWRDQVDSAKNIQYF. Here the CDR3 DNA reads TGTGCCAGCGTCCCGTGGAGGGATCAGGTGGATTCGGCCAAAAACATTCAGTACTTC.